This T cell receptor (beta chain) was retrieved from a study of OX40 agonist ivuxolimab in advanced cancers. General study findings and limits: Averaged across samples, CD8+ T cells carried more expanded clones than CD4+ did. At 0.1 to 3.0 mg/kg and by week 6, clonal expansion occurred in CD4+ and CD8+ blood T cells.

Produced via immunoSEQ multiplex PCR; TCRdb's table is partial and in-frame only. The sample has some 80,000 clones, approximately 84% seen once. With 4 bases removed from V and 6 bases from J, the gap between germline ends came to 13 bases. Germline V gene data show CDR1 as MDHEN and CDR2 as SYDVKM. The CDR3 is 14 residues long. At cycle 4 day 1, cycle 7 day 1, and baseline, blood was sampled. This clone was seen only a few times. Its matching antigen is unknown. This receptor was taken from an adult with an advanced solid tumor such as melanoma, head and neck, liver or kidney cancer. The chain couples TRBV28 to TRBJ2-1; D is possibly TRBD2 (7 bases). Sequenced material: CD4+ or CD8+ T cells sorted from blood, taken in a trial of the OX40 agonist ivuxolimab. The CDR3 DNA reads TGTGCCAGCAGTTCGGGGGGCCGAGGCAATGAGCAGTTCTTC. It yields the protein CASSSGGRGNEQFF.